These 19 T cell receptor beta chains came from one sample sequenced in a study of vaccination and CD4 T cells after COVID-19. Treatment reported: approximately 9-day PBMC culture with coronavirus spike peptide pools or control peptides (ViraFEST assay). CD4+ T cells that had been cultured provided DNA sequenced with the Oncomine TCR Beta short-read assay. Each CDR3 protein gets one entry after TCRdb re-called the PCR reads with MiXCR. The table records about 21,000 distinct CDR3 sequences, about 40% of them present only once. No cognate antigen is known for these TCRs. Sequenced material: CD4+ T cells from blood, cultured in vitro, taken before SARS-CoV-2 vaccination. These receptors were collected from a human donor who had recovered from COVID-19.

The rearrangement links TRBV6-2 or TRBV6-3 to TRBJ1-1; no definite D call. The CDR3 has 14 residues. Germline loops: CDR1 MNHEY, CDR2 SVGEGT. Trimming stripped 3 bases from V and 1 base from J, with 9 bases between. CDR3: CASSYSPPNTEAFF. Here the CDR3 DNA reads TGTGCCAGCAGTTATAGCCCACCGAACACTGAAGCTTTCTTT.

This clonotype was seen a few times. The chain links TRBV24-1 to TRBJ2-3; possibly TRBD1 for D (6 bases). Germline CDR1 KGHDR, CDR2 SFDVKD. Trimming took 3 bases from V and 4 from J, leaving 10 bases between them. The CDR3 is 14 amino acids. The chain's CDR3 is CATSDVGGSDTQYF. DNA of the CDR3: TGTGCCACCAGTGATGTTGGGGGCTCAGATACGCAGTATTTT.

This clonotype was counted between two and nine times. This chain connects TRBV10-1 to TRBJ1-6, with 9 nucleotides matching TRBD1. Per the germline V gene, CDR1 is WNHNN and CDR2 is SYGVQD (reference sequence). CDR3 length: 18 residues. V dropped 5 bases and J dropped 7; count of bases not matched to a gene: 15. CDR3 sequence reads: CASSQGQGSHAINSPLHF. DNA for the CDR3: TGCGCCAGCAGTCAAGGACAGGGGTCACACGCCATCAATTCACCCCTCCACTTT.

V usage is TRBV11-3 and J usage is TRBJ1-2, with D hard to call. There are 12 residues in the CDR3. Per germline, CDR1 SGHNT and CDR2 YENEEA. V was cut by 5 bases and J by 5 bases, with 9 bases left in between. The CDR3 sequence: CASSARAYGYTF. DNA of the CDR3: TGTGCCAGCAGCGCGAGAGCTTATGGCTACACCTTC.

The CDR3 bases are TGCAGTGCTTGGATTGGACTAGCGGGAAACCTCAATGAGCAGTTCTTC. Encoded protein: CSAWIGLAGNLNEQFF. The rearrangement links TRBV20-1 to TRBJ2-1, with TRBD2 identical over 12 bases. The V gene end was trimmed by 5 bases and the J gene end by 6 bases; junction bases not matched to a gene: 11. The CDR3 spans 16 residues. The V gene's germline CDR1 is DFQATT and CDR2 SNEGSKA (reference sequence).

The chain has TRBV11-3 and TRBJ2-2; D remains unclear. The germline V and J ends were trimmed by 1 base and 0 bases, with 3 bases remaining between them. Germline V gene lookup returns CDR1 SGHNT and CDR2 YENEEA. This CDR3 spans 14 amino acids. The CDR3 DNA sequence: TGTGCCAGCAGCTTAGCCTCGAACACCGGGGAGCTGTTTTTT. Translated: CASSLASNTGELFF. Complete variable domain (other parts from reference TRBV11-3 and TRBJ2-2): EAGVVQSPRYKIIEKKQPVAFWCNPISGHNTLYWYLQNLGQGPELLIRYENEEAVDDSQLPKDRFSAERLKGVDSTLKIQPAELGDSAVYLCASSLASNTGELFFGEGSRLTVL.

This chain joins TRBV10-3 and TRBJ2-3, with D perhaps TRBD1 (6 bases). This CDR3 contains 15 residues. CDR1 and CDR2 from the germline V gene are ENHRY and SYGVKD. V was shortened by 6 bases and J by 3 bases, with 16 bases between the two germline ends. The CDR3 sequence is CAIRQGPSGTDTQYF. The CDR3 nucleotides are TGTGCCATCAGGCAGGGGCCATCTGGGACAGATACGCAGTATTTT.

This clonotype is medium-sized by share. This CDR3 is CASSEQAGQGYEAFF. For the CDR3, the DNA is TGTGCCAGCAGCGAGCAGGCCGGACAGGGCTATGAAGCTTTCTTT. The rearrangement links TRBV7-8 to TRBJ1-1, with 8 bases lining up with TRBD1. Germline-derived CDR1 and CDR2 are SGHVS and FQNEAQ. The CDR3 is made up of 15 amino acids. Trimming removed 5 bases from V and 7 bases from J; junction bases left unmatched: 12.

This chain connects TRBV4-3 to TRBJ1-5, with 7 bases identical to TRBD1. Losses at the gene ends were 4 bases for V and 3 bases for J; bases not matched to a gene: 6. The CDR3 consists of 15 residues. Germline lookup yields CDR1 LGHNA and CDR2 YSLEER. The CDR3 nucleotides are TGCGCCAGCAGCCCTCGGACAGGAAACAATCAGCCCCAGCATTTT. This sequence encodes CASSPRTGNNQPQHF.

This chain links TRBV6-1 with TRBJ1-2, with a possible D match to TRBD1 (5 bases). This CDR3 is built from 14 residues. V dropped 4 bases and J dropped 4 bases, with 13 bases sitting between them. Germline V gene lookup returns CDR1 MNHNS and CDR2 SASEGT. The CDR3 is CASSGSGVSYGYTF. The CDR3 DNA reads TGTGCCAGCAGTGGTTCGGGGGTAAGCTATGGCTACACCTTC.

This clonotype has only a few counts. The chain recombines TRBV20-1 with TRBJ2-5; D is ambiguous. V was clipped by 2 bases and J by 5 bases, with 9 bases between them. The CDR3 runs to 12 residues. Germline V gene sequence: CDR1 DFQATT, CDR2 SNEGSKA (reference sequence). CDR3 amino acids: CSARRFGETQYF. Written as DNA, the CDR3 is TGCAGTGCTAGACGGTTCGGCGAGACCCAGTACTTC.

This clonotype was seen only a few times. The chain links TRBV6-2 or TRBV6-3 to TRBJ1-1; D is undetermined. V lost 5 bases, J lost 3 bases, and 10 bases lay in between. This CDR3 has 13 residues. Germline CDR1 reads MNHEY; CDR2 reads SVGEGT. The CDR3 region has the DNA TGTGCCAGCAGTCCCCAACGGGACACTGAAGCTTTCTTT. Protein product: CASSPQRDTEAFF.

The chain couples TRBV12-3 or TRBV12-4 to TRBJ1-2; D is possibly TRBD1 (5 bases). V was shortened by 3 bases and J by 6 bases, with 11 bases between the two germline ends. This CDR3 has 13 amino acids. The CDR3 bases are TGTGCCAGCAGTTTGCTTCAGGGTAATGGCTACACCTTC. The encoded protein is CASSLLQGNGYTF.

The chain is built from TRBV11-2 and TRBJ1-2; tentatively, D is TRBD1 (6 bases). CDR1 and CDR2 from the germline V gene are SGHAT and FQNNGV. CDR3 length: 13 residues. Deletions cut 3 bases from V and 3 bases from J, with 8 bases between. The CDR3 protein is CASSLDSYYGYTF. The DNA of the CDR3 is TGTGCCAGCAGCTTGGACAGTTACTATGGCTACACCTTC.

In this sample, this clonotype turned up a few times. This sequence joins TRBV7-2 and TRBJ2-3; D tentatively fits TRBD1 or TRBD2 (6 bases each). Deletions cut 5 bases from V and 5 bases from J, with 17 bases between. Germline CDR1 is SGHTA and CDR2 is FQGNSA. The CDR3 contains 15 residues. CDR3 loop: CASSGGPGERDTQYF. The CDR3 DNA follows: TGTGCCAGCAGCGGGGGGCCGGGGGAAAGAGATACGCAGTATTTT.

CDR3 loop: CASSLGDRVGEQYF. The CDR3 region has the DNA TGTGCCAGCAGCTTAGGAGACAGGGTAGGCGAGCAGTACTTC. The gene calls are TRBV7-6 and TRBJ2-7, with 7 bases fitting TRBD1. The junction had 6 bases not matched to a gene; V was cut back by 1 base and J by 6 bases. There are 14 residues in the CDR3. Looked up from germline, CDR1 is SGHVS and CDR2 is FNYEAQ.

The chain employs TRBV15 and TRBJ2-3, with TRBD2 identical over 9 bases. CDR3 length equals 17 residues. Unmatched junction bases numbered 11, after V lost 7 bases and J lost 0 bases. Germline V CDR1 and CDR2: LNHNV, YYDKDF (reference sequence). In nucleotides, the CDR3 is TGTGCCACCACCAGGACCCTAGCGGGATATAGCACAGATACGCAGTATTTT. Translated: CATTRTLAGYSTDTQYF.

This rearrangement joins TRBV15 to TRBJ1-5; the D is unclear. V was clipped by 3 bases and J by 0 bases, with 6 bases between them. This CDR3 is 14 amino acids long. CDR1 and CDR2 from the germline V gene are LNHNV and YYDKDF (reference sequence). CDR3: CATSRQNSNQPQHF. The CDR3 bases are TGTGCCACCAGCAGGCAGAATAGCAATCAGCCCCAGCATTTT. Full variable domain (rest looked up from reference TRBV15 and TRBJ1-5): DAMVIQNPRYQVTQFGKPVTLSCSQTLNHNVMYWYQQKSSQAPKLLFHYYDKDFNNEADTPDNFQSRRPNTSFCFLDIRSPGLGDTAMYLCATSRQNSNQPQHFGDGTRLSIL.

This rearrangement joins TRBV7-2 to TRBJ2-5, with 9 nucleotides matching TRBD2. This CDR3 contains 16 residues. CDR1 and CDR2 from the germline V gene are SGHTA and FQGNSA. The junction had 8 bases not matched to a gene; V was cut back by 1 base and J by 5 bases. The CDR3 sequence: CASSLGSSGMYETQYF. Here the CDR3 DNA reads TGTGCCAGCAGCTTAGGGTCTAGCGGGATGTATGAGACCCAGTACTTC.